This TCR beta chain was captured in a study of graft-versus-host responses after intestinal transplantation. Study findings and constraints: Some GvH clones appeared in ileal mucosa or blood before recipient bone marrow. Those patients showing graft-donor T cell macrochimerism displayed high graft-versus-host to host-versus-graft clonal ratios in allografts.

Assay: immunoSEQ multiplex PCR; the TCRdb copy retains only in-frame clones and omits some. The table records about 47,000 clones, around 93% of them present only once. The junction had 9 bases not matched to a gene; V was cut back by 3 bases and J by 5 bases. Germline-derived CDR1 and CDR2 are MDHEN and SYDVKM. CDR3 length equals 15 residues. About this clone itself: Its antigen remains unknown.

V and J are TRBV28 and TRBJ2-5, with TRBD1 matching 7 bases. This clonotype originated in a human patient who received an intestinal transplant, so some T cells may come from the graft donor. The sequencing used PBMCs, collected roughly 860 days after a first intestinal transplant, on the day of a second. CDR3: CASSLGQGVRETQYF. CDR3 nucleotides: TGTGCCAGCAGTTTGGGGCAGGGGGTAAGGGAGACCCAGTACTTC. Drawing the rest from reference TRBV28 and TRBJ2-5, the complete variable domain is DVKVTQSSRYLVKRTGEKVFLECVQDMDHENMFWYRQDPGLGLRLIYFSYDVKMKEKGDIPEGYSVSREKKERFSLILESASTNQTSMYLCASSLGQGVRETQYFGPGTRLLVL.